This T cell receptor (beta chain) was sequenced in a study of human T cells and chemical hapten exposure (dated by TCRdb to the early 2020s). With regard to the full study: Libraries were pooled for sequencing, and per-sample TCR yields varied mainly because of small differences in library volumes within the pool. This study followed changes in the peripheral blood TCR repertoire in vivo during primary and secondary sensitization of alopecia patients to the hapten diphenylcyclopropenone (DPC). For every blood RNA sample, sequencing covered both the TCR alpha and TCR beta chains. General findings and caveats noted by the study authors: DPC sensitization did not change the number of TCRs with a frequency above 1 in 1000, and there was no evidence of changes in global repertoire structure. Repeated subsampling changed both the strength of the expansion versus patch-test correlation and the threshold at which the correlation became significant.

From the germline V gene, CDR1 is SGHTA and CDR2 is FQGNSA. A distance of 20 bases separates the germline ends of V and J, which lose 5 bases and 3 bases respectively. Including cysteine and phenylalanine, the CDR3 has 16 amino acids. The kept DNA is CDR3 alone, 48 bases in frame from the first base. Total RNA was isolated from unfractionated whole blood collected in Tempus Blood RNA tubes. A few healthy volunteers acted as controls for TCR sequencing and had blood drawn at day 0, 2 weeks and 6 weeks. Library construction relied on 5' RACE. For sequencing, an Illumina MiSeq was employed. During library preparation, unique molecular identifiers were attached to individual cDNA molecules so that TCRs could be counted quantitatively and reproducibly. Processing in the source paper ran as follows. The median number of TCRs per sample was approximately 96,000, ranging from roughly 20,000 to 700,000. V, J and CDR3 annotation of the TCR reads was carried out using the Decombinator software suite. Every sample was subsampled to the same number of TCRs (28,000) for the PS versus PT1 abundance plots. Expanded TCRs were defined as absent before sensitization and observed at least eight times at the 2-week time point. In TCRdb, the public reads were trimmed at Q25 with fastp and aligned with MiXCR, with productive beta chains retained. For every CDR3 protein sequence, its rows merge into one entry that carries the most common genes and DNA. The V and J calls were not made by the authors but by TCRdb's processing. The sample table shows about 140,000 distinct CDR3 sequences, and 4.1% are seen once. Over 1.2% of the sample rests with the top ten.

This clonotype came up many times. Its target antigen remains unknown. No qualities accompany the bases; no much larger clone lies one base away. The receptor's source is a female donor in good health. The V and J genes are TRBV7-2 and TRBJ2-7, with no reliable assignment of the D segment. The CDR3 region: CASSPQRRTGHYEQYF. The DNA sequence reads TGTGCCAGCAGCCCACAACGTCGCACGGGTCACTACGAGCAGTACTTC.